This T cell receptor (beta chain) comes out of a study of siplizumab effects on memory and regulatory T cells. Whole-study findings and limits: Whether the proliferating Tregs (from siplizumab cultures) were suppressive was not confirmed. Among sequences traceable to unstimulated CD4+ memory cells, alloreactive ones were significantly reduced by siplizumab. Among mappable alloreactive CD4+ clones, the Treg-derived fraction averaged around 69% with siplizumab versus less than 35% in controls. Memory T cells appeared less diverse than naive cells, which seemed to contribute substantially to alloresponse.

Profiled with immunoSEQ multiplex PCR; TCRdb holds only in-frame clones, not every one. Among approximately 60,000 clones listed, around three quarters were seen once. As concerns this clone: Its antigen is undetermined.

CDR3 size: 14 residues. The origin of this receptor is a human donor in good health. Sequencing was performed on memory CD4+ T cells sorted from blood. The V gene is TRBV21-1, the J gene TRBJ1-2. TRBV21-1 is a known pseudogene. CDR3 DNA sequence: TGTGCCAGCAGCCCAGGGGAGGAGGACTATGGCTACACCTTC. Translating it yields CASSPGEEDYGYTF.